Below are 5 T cell receptor beta chains sequenced from a single sample in a study of T cells in Graves' hyperthyroidism and ophthalmopathy. TCR beta CDR3 regions were amplified from RNA. The HTBI primer set was used in a first-round RT-PCR of the TCR CDR3. TCRdb analysed the multiplex PCR reads with MiXCR anew, one entry per CDR3 protein. This table holds 350,000 to 450,000 distinct CDR3 sequences, approximately 15% found once. Sequencing input: blood. The origin of the receptors is a woman in her fifties or sixties with Graves' hyperthyroidism.

The table lists this clonotype with many counts. The rearrangement joins TRBV7-8 to TRBJ1-2; D possibly corresponds to TRBD1 (5 bases). The CDR3 runs 16 residues. From germline, CDR1 is SGHVS and CDR2 FQNEAQ. V lost 1 base, J lost 4 bases, and 16 bases lay in between. Here the CDR3 reads CASSLVVTGPIYGYTF. The CDR3 nucleotides are TGTGCCAGCAGCTTAGTCGTAACGGGACCGATCTATGGCTACACCTTC.

This clonotype was seen repeatedly, ten times or more. V is TRBV24-1 and J is TRBJ2-1; the D is unclear. V lost 7 bases and J 3 bases, leaving 9 bases between the germline ends. Germline lookup yields CDR1 KGHDR and CDR2 SFDVKD. The CDR3 loop spans 13 amino acids. The CDR3 bases are TGTGCCACCAGAGTCCGGGTCTACAATGAGCAGTTCTTC. Its translation is CATRVRVYNEQFF.

This clonotype was seen repeatedly, ten times or more. The chain links TRBV11-1 to TRBJ2-1; weak D call: TRBD1 (6 bases). This CDR3 has 15 amino acids. Deletions cut 2 bases from V and 2 bases from J, with 10 bases between. CDR1 is SGHAT and CDR2 is FQDESV in the germline V gene (reference sequence). This chain's CDR3 is CASSLQGWPYNEQFF. The CDR3 DNA is TGTGCCAGCAGCTTACAGGGGTGGCCCTACAATGAGCAGTTCTTC.

This clonotype was seen many times. V is TRBV12-3 or TRBV12-4 and J is TRBJ2-2; unclear D gene. The CDR3 is 15 amino acids. With 2 bases removed from V and 0 bases from J, the gap between germline ends came to 7 bases. The CDR3, as DNA: TGTGCCAGCAGTTTAATGGCAGCGAACACCGGGGAGCTGTTTTTT. Translating gives CASSLMAANTGELFF.

In this sample, this clonotype turned up many times. The V and J genes are TRBV18 and TRBJ2-5, with D unclear. The V end lost 6 bases, the J end lost 1 base, and 6 bases lay between the germline ends. The CDR3 has 12 amino acids. CDR1 is KGHSH, CDR2 LQKENI, per germline. The CDR3 DNA sequence: TGTGCCAGCTCCGACACCCAAGAGACCCAGTACTTC. This encodes CASSDTQETQYF.